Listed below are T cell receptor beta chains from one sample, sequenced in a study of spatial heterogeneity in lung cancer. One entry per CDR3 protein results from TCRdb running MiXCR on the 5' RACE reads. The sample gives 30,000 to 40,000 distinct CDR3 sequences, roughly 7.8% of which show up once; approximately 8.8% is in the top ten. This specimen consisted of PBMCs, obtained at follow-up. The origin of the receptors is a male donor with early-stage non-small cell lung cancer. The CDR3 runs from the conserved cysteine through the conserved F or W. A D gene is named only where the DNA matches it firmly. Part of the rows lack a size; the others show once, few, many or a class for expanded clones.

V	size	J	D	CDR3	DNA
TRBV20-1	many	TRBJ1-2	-	CSGGNGYTF	TGCAGTGGCGGTAATGGCTACACCTTC
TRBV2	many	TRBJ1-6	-	CASSERDPRGNSPLHF	TGTGCCAGCAGTGAAAGGGACCCCCGGGGTAATTCACCCCTCCACTTT
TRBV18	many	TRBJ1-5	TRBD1	CASSSGQYSNQPQHF	TGTGCCAGCTCATCGGGACAGTATAGCAATCAGCCCCAGCATTTT
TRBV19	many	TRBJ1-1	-	CASSIGVRYGPEAFF	TGTGCCAGTAGTATCGGGGTCAGGTATGGACCTGAAGCTTTCTTT
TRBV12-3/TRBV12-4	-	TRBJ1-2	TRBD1	CASSLGLGTANYGYTF	TGTGCCAGCAGTTTAGGTTTAGGGACAGCTAACTATGGCTACACCTTC
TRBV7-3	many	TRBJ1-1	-	CASSPFRESEAFF	TGTGCCAGCAGCCCTTTTCGGGAATCTGAAGCTTTCTTT
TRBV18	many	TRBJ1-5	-	CASSNAGQPQHF	TGTGCCAGCTCAAACGCCGGTCAGCCCCAGCATTTT
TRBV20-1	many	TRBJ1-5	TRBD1	CSAREDRASNQPQHF	TGCAGTGCTAGAGAGGACAGGGCAAGCAATCAGCCCCAGCATTTT
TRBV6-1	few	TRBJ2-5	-	CASSERPAEIETQYF	TGTGCCAGCAGTGAACGGCCCGCCGAAATAGAGACCCAGTACTTC
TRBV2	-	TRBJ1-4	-	CASKGETSNEKLFF	TGTGCCAGCAAGGGGGAGACCTCTAATGAAAAACTGTTTTTT
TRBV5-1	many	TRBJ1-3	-	CASSLGRDSSGNTIYF	TGCGCCAGCAGCTTGGGACGAGATAGCTCTGGAAACACCATATATTTT